The sequence of this T cell receptor (beta chain) was determined in a study of T cells in localized non-small cell lung cancer (dated by TCRdb to about 2020). Study-level background: Comparing tumors with uninvolved tumor-adjacent lungs, the study looked at the T cell repertoires of 236 patients with early-stage NSCLC. The cohort comprised 236 treatment-naïve NSCLC patients with resected, localized lung tumors. Of the NSCLC patients, roughly 130 were male and around 97 were female, and the mean age was about 69 years.

In the case of this clone: Its antigen has not been determined. No base qualities exist here, and no much larger clone lies one base off it.

CDR1 and CDR2 (LNHDA, SQIVND) derive from the germline V gene (reference sequence). V and J are trimmed by 10 bases and 5 bases, and the gene matches miss 8 bases of the junction. Counted from cysteine to phenylalanine, this CDR3 has 14 amino acids. The retained sequence is limited to the CDR3, 42 bases, with the frame set at the first base. At diagnosis, peripheral blood, uninvolved tumor-adjacent lung and tumor were collected and stored as a combination of fresh-frozen and FFPE material. Overall study results and their limits: Higher T cell density in blood was associated with longer overall survival, whereas higher clonality in adjacent lung was associated with shorter survival. Uninvolved tumor-adjacent lung showed the highest T cell clonality, higher than tumor, which suggests more focused antigenic responses in the uninvolved tumor-adjacent lung. Of the top 100 tumor clones, a median of approximately 60 were detected in paired uninvolved adjacent lung; some 28 were also among that lung's top 100. Since the design was exploratory, TCR variables were selected using unadjusted p-values with no false-discovery rate correction. Because multi-region tumor sequencing was not performed, intratumor heterogeneity could not be ruled out.

The immunoSEQ Assay was used to sequence TCR beta CDR3 regions from DNA. The authors' pipeline ran thus. T cell density was computed as TCR beta template counts normalized to usable DNA estimated by amplifying housekeeping genes. The preseqR package was used to estimate richness by extrapolating to 400,000 templates for PBMC samples and to 120,000 templates for tissue samples. Clonality was calculated as one minus Pielou's evenness. To identify tissue-enriched TCRs, differential abundance testing was run on productive amino-acid clonotypes with a minimum total count of 5 and an alpha of 0.1. The Jaccard Index and the Morisita Overlap Index were used to measure repertoire overlap between compartments. GLIPH clustered TCR beta CDR3s with public tetramer-defined viral CDR3s; viral motifs required at least three viral sequences plus V-gene enrichment. TCRdb re-hosts the immuneACCESS table, in-frame sequences only. Its copies lack some clones; in the studies checked, an unresolved V gene accounts for under half of them, and the cause for the rest is not known. From that table come the V and J calls and clone size; the DNA was used to work out D and trimming. The sample yields about 13,000 clones; about 28% were counted once. The ten most abundant clones make up roughly 6.8% of the sample.

This sequence uses TRBV19 and TRBJ2-2; TRBD1 fits 9 bases in the junction. The sequence came from a female donor older than 55 with stage I lung adenocarcinoma. This specimen consisted of lung tumor tissue, obtained before any cancer treatment. The CDR3: CAISGTGFTGELFF. The base sequence is TGTGCCATCTCCGGGACAGGGTTTACCGGGGAGCTGTTTTTT.